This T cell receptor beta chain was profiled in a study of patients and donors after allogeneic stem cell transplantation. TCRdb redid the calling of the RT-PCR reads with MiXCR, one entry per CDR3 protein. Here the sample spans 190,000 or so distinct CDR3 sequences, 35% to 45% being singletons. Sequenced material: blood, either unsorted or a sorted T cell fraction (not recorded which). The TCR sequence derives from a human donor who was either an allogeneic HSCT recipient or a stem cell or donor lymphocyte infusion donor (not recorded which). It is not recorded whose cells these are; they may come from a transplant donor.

DNA for the CDR3: TGTGCCAGCAGCTTAGATGGCACAGTGGGCGGAAACACCATATATTTT. This sequence encodes CASSLDGTVGGNTIYF. The chain recombines TRBV7-6 with TRBJ1-3; D is undetermined. This CDR3 region has 16 residues. The V and J ends lost 1 base and 4 bases respectively, with 14 bases between them. Germline lookup yields CDR1 SGHVS and CDR2 FNYEAQ.